The clone carrying this TCR beta chain occurred many times. Its antigen remains unidentified. The data were taken from a study of response to subunit inactivated influenza vaccine. General observations from the study: Each seasonal flu vaccination may recruit only limited new T cells, authors suggested.

TCRdb fed the RT-PCR reads into MiXCR, producing one record per CDR3 protein. The repertoire holds approximately 530,000 distinct CDR3 sequences, roughly 7.6% seen once, with 13% in the top ten. The CDR3 consists of 13 residues. V was clipped by 7 bases and J by 2 bases, with 9 bases between them. Germline V gives CDR1 ENHRY, CDR2 SYGVKD. V usage is TRBV10-3 and J usage is TRBJ1-5; D is uncertain. Material: PBMCs from blood, obtained 23 to 25 months after vaccination. The receptor was isolated from a man between 50 and 75 years old who received an inactivated influenza vaccine. The CDR3 spells CAITQDRNQPQHF. Written as DNA, the CDR3 is TGTGCCATCACCCAGGACCGCAATCAGCCCCAGCATTTT.